The rows below give T cell receptor beta chains drawn from one sample of a study of regulatory T cells in long-lasting Graves disease. MiXCR, applied by TCRdb to the multiplex PCR reads, yields one record per CDR3 protein. The sample contains some 340,000 distinct CDR3 sequences, 20% to 25% of which appear only once. Sequenced here: peripheral blood mononuclear cells (PBMCs), sampled when the disease was refractory, from a patient treated with antithyroid drugs. The receptors were gathered from a woman in her forties with Graves disease. CDR3s include the opening cysteine and the closing phenylalanine or tryptophan. D genes are given only for firm matches. Clone size is shown for a subset of rows, as once, few, many or a class of expanded clone.

v_call: TRBV4-1; j_call: TRBJ2-5; d_call: NA; clone_size: few; cdr3_nt: TGCGCCAGCAGCTCCAGGAAAGTATCGGGAATGGAGACCCAGTACTTC; cdr3_aa: CASSSRKVSGMETQYF
v_call: TRBV19; j_call: TRBJ2-2; d_call: NA; clone_size: NA; cdr3_nt: TGTGCCAGTAGTAACCCCAGGAATCAACTGTTTTTT; cdr3_aa: CASSNPRNQLFF
v_call: TRBV6-5; j_call: TRBJ1-2; d_call: TRBD1; clone_size: few; cdr3_nt: TGTGCCAGCAGTTACACCGGGGACAGCATCTATGGCTACACCTTC; cdr3_aa: CASSYTGDSIYGYTF
v_call: TRBV20-1; j_call: TRBJ2-1; d_call: TRBD2; clone_size: NA; cdr3_nt: TGCAGTGCTGCTGAGACTAGCGGGGCATACAATGAGCAGTTCTTC; cdr3_aa: CSAAETSGAYNEQFF
v_call: TRBV12-3/TRBV12-4; j_call: TRBJ2-5; d_call: TRBD1; clone_size: many; cdr3_nt: TGTGCCAGCAGCCAATTCGATGGGACAGTCATGGGGACCCAGTACTTC; cdr3_aa: CASSQFDGTVMGTQYF
v_call: TRBV28; j_call: TRBJ1-2; d_call: NA; clone_size: many; cdr3_nt: TGTGCCAGCACCGGGGAGACGGACCCCGACCCCCAGTCGGGGGGAGGTGGCTACACCTTC; cdr3_aa: CASTGETDPDPQSGGGGYTF
v_call: TRBV2; j_call: TRBJ2-1; d_call: NA; clone_size: NA; cdr3_nt: TGTGCCAGCAGTGAAGCGGGACCCATCATAGCCTACAATGAGCAGTTCTTC; cdr3_aa: CASSEAGPIIAYNEQFF
v_call: TRBV5-4; j_call: TRBJ1-2; d_call: NA; clone_size: NA; cdr3_nt: TGTGCCAGCGCTAGCGCCCTGAACAGCGGCCTAACTAATAGTGGCTACACCTTC; cdr3_aa: CASASALNSGLTNSGYTF
v_call: TRBV6-2/TRBV6-3; j_call: TRBJ2-7; d_call: NA; clone_size: many; cdr3_nt: TGTGCCAGCAGTTACTCGGCCGCCAGCTCCTACGAGCAGTACTTC; cdr3_aa: CASSYSAASSYEQYF
v_call: TRBV28; j_call: TRBJ1-5; d_call: NA; clone_size: many; cdr3_nt: TGTGCCAGCAGTCCTAGGGGGAACACCTTGAGAAATCAGCCCCAGCATTTT; cdr3_aa: CASSPRGNTLRNQPQHF
v_call: TRBV2; j_call: TRBJ1-6; d_call: NA; clone_size: many; cdr3_nt: TGTGCCAGCAGCCCCGCGGGGCGATACTCACCCCTCCACTTT; cdr3_aa: CASSPAGRYSPLHF
v_call: TRBV30; j_call: TRBJ2-7; d_call: NA; clone_size: few; cdr3_nt: TGTGCCTGGGGCCGCGTAGCTCGGCCCTACGAGCAGTACTTC; cdr3_aa: CAWGRVARPYEQYF
v_call: TRBV24-1; j_call: TRBJ1-1; d_call: NA; clone_size: many; cdr3_nt: TGTGCCACCAGTGATTTCGAAGGGTTCGAAGCTTTCTTT; cdr3_aa: CATSDFEGFEAFF
v_call: TRBV20-1; j_call: TRBJ2-7; d_call: NA; clone_size: NA; cdr3_nt: TGCAGTGCTAGACATTTGGGCCCGTCAACCCAGGAGTACGAGCAGTACTTC; cdr3_aa: CSARHLGPSTQEYEQYF
v_call: TRBV28; j_call: TRBJ2-7; d_call: NA; clone_size: NA; cdr3_nt: TGTGCCAGCAGTCGGGGGCCGGGACCAGTAATGGACGAGCAGTACTTC; cdr3_aa: CASSRGPGPVMDEQYF
v_call: TRBV11-2; j_call: TRBJ2-7; d_call: NA; clone_size: many; cdr3_nt: TGTGCCAGCAGCTTAGGCGTGGTATCCGAGCAGTACTTC; cdr3_aa: CASSLGVVSEQYF
v_call: TRBV29-1; j_call: TRBJ2-1; d_call: NA; clone_size: few; cdr3_nt: TGCAGCGTTGAGACGCAGTTTAGCGTGGGGTTCTTC; cdr3_aa: CSVETQFSVGFF
v_call: TRBV12-3/TRBV12-4; j_call: TRBJ1-1; d_call: NA; clone_size: many; cdr3_nt: TGTGCCAGCAGACCCGGGGGACGGAAGAACACTGAAGCTTTCTTT; cdr3_aa: CASRPGGRKNTEAFF
v_call: TRBV9; j_call: TRBJ2-1; d_call: TRBD2; clone_size: NA; cdr3_nt: TGTGCCAGCAGCTCCGGGGATAGCGGGGTCTACAATGAGCAGTTCTTC; cdr3_aa: CASSSGDSGVYNEQFF
v_call: TRBV5-1; j_call: TRBJ1-2; d_call: NA; clone_size: NA; cdr3_nt: TGCGCCAGCAGCTTGGAATTGGGCACCGCTGGGTCTGGCTACACCTTC; cdr3_aa: CASSLELGTAGSGYTF
v_call: TRBV19; j_call: TRBJ2-7; d_call: NA; clone_size: few; cdr3_nt: TGTGCCAGCAGTCGACATTTACAGGGTGACGAGCAGTACTTC; cdr3_aa: CASSRHLQGDEQYF
v_call: TRBV29-1; j_call: TRBJ1-1; d_call: NA; clone_size: many; cdr3_nt: TGCAGCGTTGCTGTTCATCGGAACACTGAAGCTTTCTTT; cdr3_aa: CSVAVHRNTEAFF
v_call: TRBV28; j_call: TRBJ2-7; d_call: TRBD1; clone_size: many; cdr3_nt: TGTGCCAGCAGCCACCGGGACAGGCAATCCTACGAGCAGTACTTC; cdr3_aa: CASSHRDRQSYEQYF
v_call: TRBV6-1; j_call: TRBJ2-5; d_call: TRBD2; clone_size: many; cdr3_nt: TGTGCCAGCAGTCGACCGGGACTAGAGGGGGAGACCCAGTACTTC; cdr3_aa: CASSRPGLEGETQYF
v_call: TRBV6-1; j_call: TRBJ1-1; d_call: TRBD1; clone_size: NA; cdr3_nt: TGTGCCAGCAGTGCCAAAGGGACAGTTCACGGGAGGGCTTTCTTT; cdr3_aa: CASSAKGTVHGRAFF
v_call: TRBV2; j_call: TRBJ2-1; d_call: TRBD2; clone_size: NA; cdr3_nt: TGTGCCAGCAGGGACGGGAGGGCCTTTCCCTACAATGAGCAGTTCTTC; cdr3_aa: CASRDGRAFPYNEQFF
v_call: TRBV11-2; j_call: TRBJ2-7; d_call: TRBD1; clone_size: many; cdr3_nt: TGTGCCAGCAGCTATTGGTACAAGGACAGGGAGGTCTACGAGCAGTACTTC; cdr3_aa: CASSYWYKDREVYEQYF
v_call: TRBV2; j_call: TRBJ1-2; d_call: NA; clone_size: many; cdr3_nt: TGTGCCAGCAGTGAAGTGGGGTTGCAGGGCTACACCTTC; cdr3_aa: CASSEVGLQGYTF
v_call: TRBV5-1; j_call: TRBJ2-2; d_call: NA; clone_size: NA; cdr3_nt: TGCGCCAGCAGCACATTAGGGGACACCGGGGAGCTGTTTTTT; cdr3_aa: CASSTLGDTGELFF
v_call: TRBV19; j_call: TRBJ1-1; d_call: NA; clone_size: few; cdr3_nt: TGTGCCAGTAAGGGAGTAACTGAAGCTTTCTTT; cdr3_aa: CASKGVTEAFF
v_call: TRBV2; j_call: TRBJ2-7; d_call: NA; clone_size: many; cdr3_nt: TGTGCCAGCAGTGGGCTCGAGCAGTACTTC; cdr3_aa: CASSGLEQYF
v_call: TRBV11-2; j_call: TRBJ1-2; d_call: TRBD1; clone_size: many; cdr3_nt: TGTGCCAGCAGCTTTCCGAGGGCAGGGGGTAACTATGGCTACACCTTC; cdr3_aa: CASSFPRAGGNYGYTF
v_call: TRBV6-1; j_call: TRBJ1-1; d_call: NA; clone_size: many; cdr3_nt: TGTGCCAGCAGTGAGGTGTCCGCCCCTGAAGCTTTCTTT; cdr3_aa: CASSEVSAPEAFF
v_call: TRBV5-1; j_call: TRBJ2-5; d_call: NA; clone_size: NA; cdr3_nt: TGCGCCAGCAGCTTCCGACAGCCAACCTCCCAAGAGACCCAGTACTTC; cdr3_aa: CASSFRQPTSQETQYF
v_call: TRBV20-1; j_call: TRBJ2-3; d_call: TRBD2; clone_size: many; cdr3_nt: TGCAGTGCTGACGGACTAGACCTGGGCACAGATACGCAGTATTTT; cdr3_aa: CSADGLDLGTDTQYF
v_call: TRBV11-1; j_call: TRBJ1-6; d_call: TRBD1; clone_size: few; cdr3_nt: TGTGCCAGCAGCTCCCGGGACAGGGAAACGGGTTCACCCCTCCACTTT; cdr3_aa: CASSSRDRETGSPLHF
v_call: TRBV11-2; j_call: TRBJ2-7; d_call: TRBD2; clone_size: many; cdr3_nt: TGTGCCAGCAGCTTCCCGGCGGGAGGCTACGAGCAGTACTTC; cdr3_aa: CASSFPAGGYEQYF
v_call: TRBV2; j_call: TRBJ1-2; d_call: TRBD1; clone_size: many; cdr3_nt: TGTGCCAGCGGAGCCGGGACAGGACACAACTATGGCTACACCTTC; cdr3_aa: CASGAGTGHNYGYTF
v_call: TRBV6-5; j_call: TRBJ1-1; d_call: NA; clone_size: few; cdr3_nt: TGTGCCAGCAGTTTACACAGGAGGAACACTGAAGCTTTCTTT; cdr3_aa: CASSLHRRNTEAFF
v_call: TRBV29-1; j_call: TRBJ1-1; d_call: TRBD1; clone_size: NA; cdr3_nt: TGCAGCGTTGTAGGACAGGATTTAATGAACACTGAAGCTTTCTTT; cdr3_aa: CSVVGQDLMNTEAFF
v_call: TRBV19; j_call: TRBJ1-1; d_call: NA; clone_size: NA; cdr3_nt: TGTGCCAGTAGTATGATTCACATGAACACTGAAGCTTTCTTT; cdr3_aa: CASSMIHMNTEAFF
v_call: TRBV28; j_call: TRBJ1-2; d_call: TRBD1; clone_size: many; cdr3_nt: TGTGCCAGCAGTCCCCGGACAGGGAGGGGGTATGGCTACACCTTC; cdr3_aa: CASSPRTGRGYGYTF
v_call: TRBV6-1; j_call: TRBJ2-5; d_call: TRBD2; clone_size: many; cdr3_nt: TGTGCCAGCAGTCTTAGCGGGAGGGAGACCCAGTACTTC; cdr3_aa: CASSLSGRETQYF
v_call: TRBV28; j_call: TRBJ2-1; d_call: TRBD2; clone_size: NA; cdr3_nt: TGTGCCAGCAGTTCCCCCTTGGGACTAGAGCGGAATGAGCAGTTCTTC; cdr3_aa: CASSSPLGLERNEQFF
v_call: TRBV10-3; j_call: TRBJ2-7; d_call: TRBD1; clone_size: few; cdr3_nt: TGTGCCATCAGAAGCCCGGGACAGGGCGACGAGCAGTACTTC; cdr3_aa: CAIRSPGQGDEQYF
v_call: TRBV20-1; j_call: TRBJ2-7; d_call: NA; clone_size: many; cdr3_nt: TGCAGTGCAGTCGGGGGGCTGTACGAGCAGTACTTC; cdr3_aa: CSAVGGLYEQYF
v_call: TRBV5-1; j_call: TRBJ2-7; d_call: TRBD1; clone_size: NA; cdr3_nt: TGCGCCAGCAGCTTAGCACCGACAGGGATAGTCTACGAGCAGTACTTC; cdr3_aa: CASSLAPTGIVYEQYF
v_call: TRBV28; j_call: TRBJ1-3; d_call: TRBD1; clone_size: many; cdr3_nt: TGTGCCAGCACCCCGGGACAGAAAAACACCATATATTTT; cdr3_aa: CASTPGQKNTIYF
v_call: TRBV20-1; j_call: TRBJ1-1; d_call: NA; clone_size: NA; cdr3_nt: TGCAGTGCTAGGATACGTGTAGAGGACACTGAAGCTTTCTTT; cdr3_aa: CSARIRVEDTEAFF
v_call: TRBV3-1; j_call: TRBJ2-2; d_call: TRBD1; clone_size: NA; cdr3_nt: TGTGCCACTAGGAGACAGGGGGCGAACACCGGGGAGCTGTTTTTT; cdr3_aa: CATRRQGANTGELFF
v_call: TRBV6-9; j_call: TRBJ2-7; d_call: TRBD2; clone_size: many; cdr3_nt: TGTGCCAGCAGTTACGGGAGGGGCCCCACCTACGAGCAGTACTTC; cdr3_aa: CASSYGRGPTYEQYF
v_call: TRBV2; j_call: TRBJ1-1; d_call: NA; clone_size: many; cdr3_nt: TGTGCCAGCAATCAACAGTACACTGAAGCTTTCTTT; cdr3_aa: CASNQQYTEAFF
v_call: TRBV13; j_call: TRBJ2-5; d_call: NA; clone_size: many; cdr3_nt: TGTGCCAGCAGAATACAGGGAGGGGAGACCCAGTACTTC; cdr3_aa: CASRIQGGETQYF
v_call: TRBV28; j_call: TRBJ1-5; d_call: TRBD1; clone_size: NA; cdr3_nt: TGTGCCAGCAGCCCTCCGGGACAGCGGCGCAATCAGCCCCAGCATTTT; cdr3_aa: CASSPPGQRRNQPQHF
v_call: TRBV10-1; j_call: TRBJ2-1; d_call: NA; clone_size: NA; cdr3_nt: TGCGCCAGCAGTGAGTCTCCGCTGCGGGAGCAGTTCTTC; cdr3_aa: CASSESPLREQFF
v_call: TRBV5-6; j_call: TRBJ2-5; d_call: NA; clone_size: many; cdr3_nt: TGTGCCAGCAGCTCGGTTGGACAGCAAGAGACCCAGTACTTC; cdr3_aa: CASSSVGQQETQYF
v_call: TRBV4-1; j_call: TRBJ2-5; d_call: NA; clone_size: few; cdr3_nt: TGCGCCAGCAGCCAAGAAACGTGGGCTTTGGGTTTGGGTGTGCAAGAGACCCAGTACTTC; cdr3_aa: CASSQETWALGLGVQETQYF
v_call: TRBV12-3/TRBV12-4; j_call: TRBJ2-7; d_call: TRBD2; clone_size: many; cdr3_nt: TGTGCCAGCACCTCGGGGACTAGAGCCTACGAGCAGTACTTC; cdr3_aa: CASTSGTRAYEQYF
v_call: TRBV12-3/TRBV12-4; j_call: TRBJ1-5; d_call: TRBD1; clone_size: many; cdr3_nt: TGTGCCAGCAGTTTCCGGAGGGGGCTACTCCCTGGAAATCAGCCCCAGCATTTT; cdr3_aa: CASSFRRGLLPGNQPQHF
v_call: TRBV7-6; j_call: TRBJ1-1; d_call: NA; clone_size: NA; cdr3_nt: TGTGCCAGCAGCTTAGCGGCGGACACTGAAGCTTTCTTT; cdr3_aa: CASSLAADTEAFF